This T cell receptor beta chain comes out of a study of T cells in Graves' hyperthyroidism and ophthalmopathy. Study findings and constraints: A model of 13 V-J pairs discriminated ophthalmopathy from stable hyperthyroidism. Among thyroid clonotypes expanded above 0.001, most also appeared in blood.

Ophthalmopathy patients all had a Clinical Activity Score of at least 3, a NOSPECS grade of at least 4 and disease under 3 months old. Those patients with uncontrolled infection, other autoimmune disease, pregnancy or lactation were excluded. The TCR beta CDR3 regions underwent amplification using RNA transcripts as the source. The HTBI set primed first-round TCR CDR3 RT-PCR. TCRdb recomputed calls from the multiplex PCR reads with MiXCR, one row per CDR3 protein. The table records 250,000 to 350,000 distinct CDR3 sequences, 15% to 20% of them present only once. The germline gives CDR1 SQVTM, CDR2 ANQGSEA. V gave up 3 bases and J gave up 3 bases, with 14 bases separating them. CDR3 length: 14 residues. This clonotype was observed a handful of times. The antigen remains undetermined.

Sequences were obtained from blood. The rearrangement links TRBV29-1 to TRBJ1-2; TRBD1 might be the D (5 bases). This TCR came from a woman between 55 and 75 years old with Graves' ophthalmopathy. CDR3 residues: CSVERERGYYGYTF. The DNA of the CDR3 is TGCAGCGTTGAGAGGGAAAGGGGCTACTATGGCTACACCTTC. Together with reference TRBV29-1 and TRBJ1-2, the CDR3 gives the full variable domain: SAVISQKPSRDICQRGTSLTIQCQVDSQVTMMFWYRQQPGQSLTLIATANQGSEATYESGFVIDKFPISRPNLTFSTLTVSNMSPEDSSIYLCSVERERGYYGYTFGSGTRLTVV.